This T cell receptor beta chain was identified in a study of shared T cell receptors in the human thymus. Only in-frame clones appear in the TCRdb table, and some are missing; sequencing was by immunoSEQ multiplex PCR. The sample lists about 400,000 clones, around 95% occurring once. Per germline, CDR1 SGHTA and CDR2 FQGNSA. Trimming removed 5 bases at V and 1 base at J, with 15 bases between. This CDR3 region has 17 residues. This sequence was found in a human donor. The V and J genes are TRBV7-2 and TRBJ2-6, with D possibly matching TRBD1 (6 bases). The sample taken for sequencing was thymocytes. The CDR3 bases are TGTGCCAGCAGCCCCCGTCGGGACACGTCTGGGGCCAACGTCCTGACTTTC. It translates to CASSPRRDTSGANVLTF.